The rows below give T cell receptor beta chains drawn from one sample of a study of control samples from healthy donors and cancer patients. The protocol was immunoSEQ multiplex PCR, while the TCRdb copy is restricted to in-frame clones and leaves out a portion. The table has around 200,000 clones, approximately 95% seen once; the top ten hold around 1.6%. The material sequenced was blood. These receptors originate from a man aged 18 to 30 in good health. Each CDR3 is given with its conserved first and last residue. The order of the fields is V gene, D gene, clone size, J gene, CDR3 DNA, CDR3 protein. A D gene is named only where the DNA matches it firmly. Clone size is shown for a subset of rows, as once, few, many or a class of expanded clone.

V gene: TRBV18; D gene: -; clone size: -; J gene: TRBJ1-3; CDR3 DNA: TGTGCCAGCTCGCGGGACACTGGAAACACCATATATTTT; CDR3 protein: CASSRDTGNTIYF
V gene: TRBV7-3; D gene: -; clone size: -; J gene: TRBJ1-6; CDR3 DNA: TGTGCCAGCAGCTTACGTGGGGGATTCAATTCACCCCTCCACTTT; CDR3 protein: CASSLRGGFNSPLHF
V gene: TRBV5-8; D gene: -; clone size: -; J gene: TRBJ2-7; CDR3 DNA: TGTGCCAGCCAGGAGGACTCAGAATACTACGAGCAGTACTTC; CDR3 protein: CASQEDSEYYEQYF
V gene: TRBV10-3; D gene: TRBD1; clone size: -; J gene: TRBJ1-1; CDR3 DNA: TGTGCCATCAGCTGGGGGACAGTGAACACTGAAGCTTTCTTT; CDR3 protein: CAISWGTVNTEAFF
V gene: TRBV7-2; D gene: TRBD1; clone size: once; J gene: TRBJ1-1; CDR3 DNA: TGTGCCAGCAGCTTAGGATGGGGACAGGGGGGGGCGTACACTGAAGCTTTCTTT; CDR3 protein: CASSLGWGQGGAYTEAFF
V gene: TRBV5-1; D gene: -; clone size: -; J gene: TRBJ2-3; CDR3 DNA: TGCGCCAACAGCCCCCCGGGCGGAAGGGTATGGGATACGCAGTATTTT; CDR3 protein: CANSPPGGRVWDTQYF
V gene: TRBV28; D gene: -; clone size: -; J gene: TRBJ1-6; CDR3 DNA: TGTGCCAGCAGTTTCCGTTATAATTCACCCCTCCACTTT; CDR3 protein: CASSFRYNSPLHF
V gene: TRBV3-1/TRBV3-2; D gene: -; clone size: -; J gene: TRBJ1-5; CDR3 DNA: TGTGCCAGCAGCCATTCTTGGGACGCGAGGAGAGGAGTTAGCAATCAGCCCCAGCATTTT; CDR3 protein: CASSHSWDARRGVSNQPQHF
V gene: TRBV9; D gene: TRBD1; clone size: -; J gene: TRBJ1-2; CDR3 DNA: TGTGCCAGCAGCGTGACAGGGGGGGACTATGGCTACACCTTC; CDR3 protein: CASSVTGGDYGYTF
V gene: TRBV18; D gene: -; clone size: -; J gene: TRBJ1-6; CDR3 DNA: TGTGCCAGCTCCCTAGGGGACCCGAGGGGCGCACCCCTCCACTTT; CDR3 protein: CASSLGDPRGAPLHF
V gene: TRBV28; D gene: -; clone size: -; J gene: TRBJ1-2; CDR3 DNA: TGTGCCAGCAGTTCCTCCGCGATCGGGCCAGGCTACACCTTC; CDR3 protein: CASSSSAIGPGYTF
V gene: TRBV6-2/TRBV6-3; D gene: TRBD2; clone size: once; J gene: TRBJ2-1; CDR3 DNA: TGTGCCAGCAGTCCGGGGGGGAATTACAATGAGCAGTTCTTC; CDR3 protein: CASSPGGNYNEQFF
V gene: TRBV6-2/TRBV6-3; D gene: TRBD2; clone size: -; J gene: TRBJ2-4; CDR3 DNA: TGTGCCAGTAGCACGGGGGGAAACATTCAGTACTTC; CDR3 protein: CASSTGGNIQYF
V gene: TRBV24-1; D gene: TRBD1; clone size: -; J gene: TRBJ1-2; CDR3 DNA: TGTGCCACCGGACAGGGGAACGGCTACACCTTC; CDR3 protein: CATGQGNGYTF
V gene: TRBV4-2; D gene: TRBD2; clone size: -; J gene: TRBJ2-2; CDR3 DNA: TGTGCCAGCAGCCAAGATCTAGCGGGGACGAACACCGGGGAGCTGTTTTTT; CDR3 protein: CASSQDLAGTNTGELFF
V gene: TRBV3-1/TRBV3-2; D gene: TRBD1; clone size: -; J gene: TRBJ1-2; CDR3 DNA: TGTGCCAGCACCTCTACAGGGGAGAACTATGGCTACACCTTC; CDR3 protein: CASTSTGENYGYTF
V gene: TRBV15; D gene: -; clone size: -; J gene: TRBJ2-2; CDR3 DNA: TGTGCCACCAGCAGAGACGCTTACACTGGGGAGCTGTTTTTT; CDR3 protein: CATSRDAYTGELFF
V gene: TRBV5-1; D gene: -; clone size: -; J gene: TRBJ2-1; CDR3 DNA: TGCGCCAGCAGCTTGCAGCCTCCCTACAATGAGCAGTTCTTC; CDR3 protein: CASSLQPPYNEQFF
V gene: TRBV30; D gene: -; clone size: -; J gene: TRBJ1-4; CDR3 DNA: TGTGCCTGGAGTCGGGGGTTGGTTGAAAAACTGTTTTTT; CDR3 protein: CAWSRGLVEKLFF
V gene: TRBV27; D gene: -; clone size: -; J gene: TRBJ1-3; CDR3 DNA: TGTGCCAGCAGTGGGACTTCTAACACCATATATTTT; CDR3 protein: CASSGTSNTIYF